A selection of T cell receptor beta chains follows, all from one sample in a study of vaccination and CD4 T cells after COVID-19. Their recognized antigens are unknown. Each CDR3 protein is one row after TCRdb ran MiXCR on the PCR reads. This sample has more than 6,500 distinct CDR3 sequences, with less than 55% found just once. Sequencing input: CD4+ T cells from blood, cultured in vitro. These receptors originate from a human donor in good health. Both conserved end residues are part of each CDR3. The D gene is left open where the match is weak. Only part of the rows carry a size: once, few, many, or a class if the clone is expanded.

clone_size d_call j_call v_call cdr3_aa cdr3_nt
. . TRBJ1-2 TRBV19 CASSPSDRPRYGYTF TGTGCCAGTAGTCCTTCGGACAGACCCCGCTATGGCTACACCTTC
few TRBD1 TRBJ2-2 TRBV20-1 CSARYRGPGELFF TGCAGTGCTAGATACAGGGGACCCGGGGAGCTGTTTTTT
. . TRBJ1-5 TRBV19 CAGSQGSRNQPQHF TGTGCCGGGTCACAGGGAAGTCGCAATCAGCCCCAGCATTTT
. . TRBJ2-6 TRBV6-4 CASSPSSTGANVLTF TGTGCCAGCAGCCCTTCCTCTACTGGGGCCAACGTCCTGACTTTC
. . TRBJ1-2 TRBV2 CASSEILPDRFRPF TGTGCCAGCAGTGAAATCTTGCCGGACAGATTTCGCCCCTTC
few . TRBJ1-1 TRBV2 CASRGIVVRTEAFF TGTGCCAGCAGAGGAATTGTAGTGAGAACTGAAGCTTTCTTT
. . TRBJ2-7 TRBV7-2 CASSPPGRAYEQYF TGTGCCAGCAGCCCTCCGGGGCGGGCCTACGAGCAGTACTTC
. TRBD2 TRBJ2-3 TRBV6-2/TRBV6-3 CASSLGGGSTDTQYF TGTGCCAGCAGCCTGGGGGGGGGGAGCACAGATACGCAGTATTTT
few TRBD2 TRBJ2-7 TRBV7-2 CASRLAGGPVEQYF TGTGCCAGCAGGTTAGCGGGAGGGCCCGTCGAGCAGTACTTC
. . TRBJ1-6 TRBV27 CASSVQDSNSPLHF TGTGCCAGCAGTGTGCAGGATAGTAATTCACCCCTCCACTTT
. . TRBJ1-5 TRBV7-9 CASESGRAGNQPQHF TGTGCCAGCGAGAGTGGCAGGGCGGGCAATCAGCCCCAGCATTTT
few . TRBJ2-5 TRBV7-7 CASSLGLARETQYF TGTGCCAGCAGCTTAGGGCTAGCTCGCGAGACCCAGTACTTC
few . TRBJ1-1 TRBV4-1 CASSRMGPPEGTEAFF TGCGCCAGCAGCCGGATGGGACCCCCCGAGGGCACTGAAGCTTTCTTT
. . TRBJ2-2 TRBV19 CASSTGRAANTGELFF TGTGCCAGTAGTACCGGTAGGGCAGCGAACACCGGGGAGCTGTTTTTT
. TRBD2 TRBJ2-5 TRBV5-3 CARSLLRLGGGQSAQETQYF TGTGCCAGAAGCTTGCTACGACTGGGCGGGGGGCAATCAGCTCAAGAGACCCAGTACTTC
. . TRBJ2-2 TRBV30 CAWNRNTGELFF TGTGCCTGGAACAGGAACACCGGGGAGCTGTTTTTT
. TRBD1 TRBJ1-2 TRBV11-2 CASSRGTGGAGYTF TGTGCCAGCAGCCGAGGGACAGGGGGCGCCGGCTACACCTTC
few . TRBJ2-6 TRBV15 CATSRDGFSGANVLTF TGTGCCACCAGCAGAGACGGATTCTCTGGGGCCAACGTCCTGACTTTC
. TRBD1 TRBJ1-1 TRBV12-3/TRBV12-4 CASSLPGQLLYTEAFF TGTGCCAGCAGTCTTCCGGGACAGTTACTTTACACTGAAGCTTTCTTT
. . TRBJ1-1 TRBV19 CASIPGTPNTEAFF TGTGCCAGTATCCCCGGGACACCGAACACTGAAGCTTTCTTT
. TRBD1 TRBJ1-2 TRBV29-1 CSVARRQGGGYGYTF TGCAGCGTTGCCCGGCGACAGGGAGGAGGCTATGGCTACACCTTC
. TRBD1 TRBJ1-2 TRBV11-2 CASSLEAGGAYGYTF TGTGCCAGCAGCTTAGAGGCAGGGGGCGCCTATGGCTACACCTTC